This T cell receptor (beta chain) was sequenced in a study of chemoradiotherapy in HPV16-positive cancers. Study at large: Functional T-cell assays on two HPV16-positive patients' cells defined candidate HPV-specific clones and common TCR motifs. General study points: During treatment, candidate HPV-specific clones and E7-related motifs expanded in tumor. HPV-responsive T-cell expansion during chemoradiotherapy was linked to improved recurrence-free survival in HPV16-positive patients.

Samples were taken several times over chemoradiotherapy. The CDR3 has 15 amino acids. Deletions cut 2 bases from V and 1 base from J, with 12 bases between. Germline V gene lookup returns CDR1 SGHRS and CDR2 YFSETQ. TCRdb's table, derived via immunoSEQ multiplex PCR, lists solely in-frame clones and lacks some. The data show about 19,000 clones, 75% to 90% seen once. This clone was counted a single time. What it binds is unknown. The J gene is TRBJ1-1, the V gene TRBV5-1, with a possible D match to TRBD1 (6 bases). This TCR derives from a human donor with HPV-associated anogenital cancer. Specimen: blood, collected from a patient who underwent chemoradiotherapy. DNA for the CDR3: TGCGCCAGCAGCTTACTACCGGGACAGAACACTGAAGCTTTCTTT. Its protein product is CASSLLPGQNTEAFF.